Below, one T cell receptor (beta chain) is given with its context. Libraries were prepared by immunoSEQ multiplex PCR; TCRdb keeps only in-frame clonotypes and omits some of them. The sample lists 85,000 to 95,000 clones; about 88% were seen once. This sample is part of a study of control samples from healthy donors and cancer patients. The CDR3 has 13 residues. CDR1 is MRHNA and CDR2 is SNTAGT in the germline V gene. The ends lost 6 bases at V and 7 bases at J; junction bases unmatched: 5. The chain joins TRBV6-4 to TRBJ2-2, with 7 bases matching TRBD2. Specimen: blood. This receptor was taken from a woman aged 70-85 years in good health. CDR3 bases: TGTGCCAGCAGGAGCGGGGCGGACGGGGAGCTGTTTTTT. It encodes CASRSGADGELFF.